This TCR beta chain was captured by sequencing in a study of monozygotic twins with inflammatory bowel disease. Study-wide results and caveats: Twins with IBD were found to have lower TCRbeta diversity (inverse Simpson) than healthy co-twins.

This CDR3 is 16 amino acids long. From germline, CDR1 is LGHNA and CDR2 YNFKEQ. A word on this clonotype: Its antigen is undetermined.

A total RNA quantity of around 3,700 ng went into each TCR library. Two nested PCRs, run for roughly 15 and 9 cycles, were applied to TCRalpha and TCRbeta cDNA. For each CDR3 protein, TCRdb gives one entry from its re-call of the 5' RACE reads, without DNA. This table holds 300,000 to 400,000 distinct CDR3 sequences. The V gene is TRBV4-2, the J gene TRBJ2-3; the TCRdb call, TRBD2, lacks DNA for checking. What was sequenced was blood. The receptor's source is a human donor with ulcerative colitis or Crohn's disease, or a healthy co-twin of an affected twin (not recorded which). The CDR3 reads CASSQETGGGGDTQYF.